This entry lists 29 T cell receptor beta chains sequenced from one sample in a study of blood T cell repertoires in COVID-19. The table came from immunoSEQ multiplex PCR; TCRdb's copy has only in-frame clones and leaves some out. The table has some 150,000 clones, approximately 80% seen once. Sequenced input: peripheral blood. These receptors all stem from a man aged 55 to 70 with active or convalescent COVID-19.

V usage is TRBV18 and J usage is TRBJ2-5, with D perhaps TRBD2 (6 bases). Trimming removed 3 bases from V and 5 bases from J, with 13 bases in between. Germline V lookup: CDR1 KGHSH, CDR2 LQKENI. The length of the CDR3 is 14 residues. The CDR3 DNA sequence: TGTGCCAGCTCACCCCTGTCGGGGGACGAGACCCAGTACTTC. Translated, it gives CASSPLSGDETQYF.

The chain carries TRBV29-1 and TRBJ2-6, with 9 nucleotides matching TRBD2. Per the germline V gene, CDR1 is SQVTM and CDR2 is ANQGSEA. With 5 bases clipped from V and 4 bases from J, the junction kept 27 bases outside the gene matches. The CDR3 runs 22 residues. Here the CDR3 reads CSVFGDIEDTPGLAIGANVLTF. The CDR3 DNA sequence: TGCAGCGTTTTCGGAGACATCGAGGACACTCCGGGACTAGCAATCGGGGCCAACGTCCTGACTTTC.

V is TRBV5-8 and J is TRBJ2-1; TRBD2 matches at 7 bases. Germline V gene sequence: CDR1 SGHTS, CDR2 YDEGEE. Unmatched junction bases numbered 7, after V lost 4 bases and J lost 0 bases. The CDR3 extends over 16 amino acids. The CDR3 bases are TGTGCCAGCAGCCCTGGAGCGGGAAGCTCCTACAATGAGCAGTTCTTC. This sequence encodes CASSPGAGSSYNEQFF.

The chain joins TRBV5-1 to TRBJ2-7; a possible D gene is TRBD2 (6 bases). CDR1 SGHRS and CDR2 YFSETQ come from the germline V gene. The CDR3 extends over 14 amino acids. V lost 0 bases and J 6 bases, leaving 13 bases between the germline ends. CDR3 sequence reads: CASSLGQGGGEQYF. As DNA, the CDR3 is TGCGCCAGCAGCTTGGGCCAGGGAGGTGGCGAGCAGTACTTC.

V is TRBV5-1 and J is TRBJ2-3, with 8 bases lining up with TRBD2. The CDR3 consists of 15 residues. Germline lookup yields CDR1 SGHRS and CDR2 YFSETQ. V was clipped by 1 base and J by 3 bases; unmatched bases: 4. This chain's CDR3 is CASSLRASGTDTQYF. The CDR3 DNA sequence: TGCGCCAGCAGCTTGCGGGCTAGCGGGACAGATACGCAGTATTTT.

The V call is TRBV6-5, the J call TRBJ1-5, with D perhaps matching TRBD1 (6 bases). The V gene's germline CDR1 is MNHEY and CDR2 SVGAGI. The CDR3 runs 12 residues. The V end lost 7 bases, the J end lost 6 bases, and 10 bases lay between the germline ends. The CDR3 reads CASTQGFQPQHF. DNA of the CDR3: TGTGCCAGCACCCAGGGGTTTCAGCCCCAGCATTTT.

The chain is built from TRBV4-2 and TRBJ1-5, with a weak D call TRBD1 (5 bases). The ends were cut back, 4 bases at V and 4 bases at J, with 8 bases in the middle. The length of the CDR3 is 13 residues. Germline V CDR1 and CDR2: LGHNA, YNFKEQ. The CDR3 loop reads CASSPRQNQPQHF. The CDR3 nucleotides are TGTGCCAGCAGCCCAAGACAGAATCAGCCCCAGCATTTT.

This clone showed up just once. The chain has TRBV6-4 and TRBJ2-3; 9 nucleotides match TRBD2. The germline gives CDR1 MRHNA, CDR2 SNTAGT. V was clipped by 5 bases and J by 4 bases; unmatched bases: 4. There are 14 residues in the CDR3. Here the CDR3 DNA reads TGTGCCAGCAGTCCAGCGGGAGGATCAGATACGCAGTATTTT. Its protein product is CASSPAGGSDTQYF.

About this clone itself: This sample includes further DNA sequences coding for the same CDR3. V is TRBV28 and J is TRBJ2-7, with a weak D call TRBD1 (6 bases). The germline V gene has CDR1 MDHEN and CDR2 SYDVKM. This CDR3 contains 15 residues. Deletions cut 0 bases from V and 1 base from J, with 10 bases between. In DNA, the CDR3 is TGTGCCAGCAGTTTATGGGCAGGGGCATCCTACGAGCAGTACTTC. It specifies CASSLWAGASYEQYF.

The rearrangement uses TRBV28 and TRBJ2-5; TRBD2 matches at 13 bases. Trimming at V came to 4 bases and at J to 1 base, leaving 12 bases not matched to a gene. Germline values: CDR1 MDHEN, CDR2 SYDVKM. CDR3 length: 19 amino acids. CDR3 in amino acids: CASSSAGRLAGGPQETQYF. The CDR3 nucleotides read TGTGCCAGCAGTTCGGCAGGGAGACTAGCGGGAGGTCCCCAAGAGACCCAGTACTTC.

This rearrangement joins TRBV14 to TRBJ2-7, with 7 nucleotides matching TRBD2. V dropped 5 bases and J dropped 4; count of bases not matched to a gene: 11. The germline gives CDR1 SGHDN, CDR2 FVKESK. The CDR3 length is 15 residues. Written as DNA, the CDR3 is TGTGCCAGCAGCTTCCTAGCGGACCTACCTTACGAGCAGTACTTC. Protein product: CASSFLADLPYEQYF.

The chain links TRBV6-5 to TRBJ2-5; 8 nucleotides line up with TRBD2. This CDR3 is built from 15 residues. V was clipped by 1 base and J by 5 bases; unmatched bases: 6. CDR1 and CDR2 from the germline V gene are MNHEY and SVGAGI. CDR3 sequence reads: CASSYWRGAEETQYF. CDR3 in DNA: TGTGCCAGCAGTTACTGGCGGGGGGCCGAGGAGACCCAGTACTTC.

The rearrangement joins TRBV6-2 or TRBV6-3 to TRBJ1-5, with a tentative D call TRBD1 (6 bases). Trimming shortened V by 0 bases and J by 7 bases, and 13 bases separated the two germline ends. The CDR3 runs to 15 residues. The germline gives CDR1 MNHEY, CDR2 SVGEGT. The CDR3 region has the DNA TGTGCCAGCAGTTACTCGACAGGCTTGGGACAGCCCCAGCATTTT. Translation gives CASSYSTGLGQPQHF.

V and J are TRBV21-1 and TRBJ2-3; the table's D call TRBD2 went unverified against the DNA. TRBV21-1 is a documented pseudogene. This CDR3 region has 19 residues. The CDR3 DNA reads TGTGCCAGCAGCGGAAGGTGGGCGCGGGAGGGCCCTAGCACAGATACGCAGTATTTT. Translated, it gives CASSGRWAREGPSTDTQYF.

The gene calls are TRBV2 and TRBJ2-7, with TRBD1 matching 7 bases. This CDR3 has 13 amino acids. Germline values: CDR1 SNHLY, CDR2 FYNNEI. The junction had 10 bases not matched to a gene; V was cut back by 9 bases and J by 5 bases. Written as DNA, the CDR3 is TGTGCCAGGCGGCGAGAGGGGGCGAACGAGCAGTACTTC. Protein sequence: CARRREGANEQYF. Together with reference TRBV2 and TRBJ2-7, the CDR3 gives the full variable domain: EPEVTQTPSHQVTQMGQEVILRCVPISNHLYFYWYRQILGQKVEFLVSFYNNEISEKSEIFDDQFSVERPDGSNFTLKIRSTKLEDSAMYFCARRREGANEQYFGPGTRLTVT.

The chain is built from TRBV7-2 and TRBJ1-6; D unresolved. Trimming removed 5 bases from V and 6 bases from J, with 5 bases in between. This CDR3 has 12 residues. The germline gives CDR1 SGHTA, CDR2 FQGNSA. This CDR3 is CASSPSNSPLHF. The CDR3 coding sequence is TGTGCCAGCAGCCCCTCTAATTCACCCCTCCACTTT.

The sample holds one count of this clone. The V and J genes are TRBV11-2 and TRBJ1-2, with D perhaps matching TRBD1 (5 bases). Germline V gene sequence: CDR1 SGHAT, CDR2 FQNNGV. The CDR3 totals 13 residues. Trimming removed 5 bases at V and 8 bases at J, with 15 bases between. This CDR3 is CASSESRRGGYTF. The CDR3 region has the DNA TGTGCCAGCAGCGAGAGCAGGAGGGGAGGCTACACCTTC.

The chain employs TRBV9 and TRBJ2-5; no clear D. The CDR3 is made up of 13 amino acids. V lost 3 bases and J 5 bases, leaving 11 bases between the germline ends. In germline, CDR1 is SGDLS, CDR2 YYNGEE. The CDR3 DNA reads TGTGCCAGCAGCGCCTTGCCTGAGGAGACCCAGTACTTC. Protein product: CASSALPEETQYF.

The V and J genes are TRBV3-1 (or the pseudogene TRBV3-2) and TRBJ1-1, with unresolved D. V was trimmed by 1 base and J by 0 bases, leaving 9 bases between them. The CDR3 loop spans 15 amino acids. CDR1 and CDR2 from the germline V gene are LGHDT and YNNKEL (reference sequence). The CDR3 loop is CASSQAPGVNTEAFF. CDR3 in DNA: TGTGCCAGCAGCCAAGCCCCCGGGGTGAACACTGAAGCTTTCTTT.

The CDR3 DNA follows: TGTGCCAGCAGTTTACGGAGCGGGAGGGCCTCAGAGACCCAGTACTTC. It specifies CASSLRSGRASETQYF. The chain carries TRBV28 and TRBJ2-5; 10 positions agree with TRBD2. Trimming took 2 bases from V and 4 from J; bases not matched to a gene: 7. CDR3 length: 16 amino acids. The germline CDR1 and CDR2 sequences are MDHEN and SYDVKM.

In its sample, this clone was seen once. This rearrangement joins TRBV4-1 to TRBJ2-1; 9 bases match TRBD2. The CDR3 is 17 residues long. The ends lost 3 bases at V and 8 bases at J; junction bases unmatched: 14. Germline CDR1 and CDR2: MGHRA and YSYEKL. The CDR3 DNA sequence: TGCGCCAGCAGCCACACTGGGGCGGGAGGGCCGGCGGATGAGCAGTTCTTC. This sequence encodes CASSHTGAGGPADEQFF.

The chain carries TRBV19 and TRBJ2-3; TRBD2 aligns across 13 bases. Looked up from germline, CDR1 is LNHDA and CDR2 is SQIVND (reference sequence). J was trimmed by 0 bases and V by 7 bases; bases with no gene match: 10. The CDR3 runs to 18 residues. CDR3 residues: CASTGGTSGTPSTDTQYF. The CDR3 bases are TGTGCCAGTACCGGGGGGACTAGCGGGACTCCTAGCACAGATACGCAGTATTTT.

The chain has TRBV6-6 and TRBJ1-1; 10 nucleotides agree with TRBD1. This CDR3 has 11 residues. The V and J ends lost 6 bases and 11 bases, in that order; junction bases with no gene match: 3. Germline V gene sequence: CDR1 MNHNY, CDR2 SVGAGI (reference sequence). CDR3 region: CASRGQGMAFF. The CDR3 DNA reads as TGTGCCAGCAGGGGACAGGGGATGGCTTTCTTT.

J is TRBJ2-7 and V is TRBV7-2; 12 positions agree with TRBD2. V shed 2 bases, J shed 3 bases, and the junction held 5 bases outside the gene matches. The CDR3 runs 16 residues. In germline, CDR1 is SGHTA, CDR2 FQGNSA. Here the CDR3 DNA reads TGTGCCAGCAGCTTAATACTAGCGGGAGGTGGCTACGAGCAGTACTTC. Amino acids: CASSLILAGGGYEQYF.

The chain combines TRBV7-8 with TRBJ1-5, with 8 bases that match TRBD1. Germline CDR1 reads SGHVS; CDR2 reads FQNEAQ. J was trimmed by 4 bases and V by 7 bases; bases with no gene match: 18. This CDR3 region has 18 residues. CDR3 DNA: TGTGCCAGCACCAGGGGGCAAGGGGGAGGGGTCGGAAATCAGCCCCAGCATTTT. Translated, it gives CASTRGQGGGVGNQPQHF.

The V call is TRBV27, the J call TRBJ1-2; 8 bases fit TRBD1. Germline CDR1 MNHEY, CDR2 SMNVEV (reference sequence). Trimming at V came to 4 bases and at J to 6 bases, leaving 10 bases not matched to a gene. The CDR3 has 15 amino acids. CDR3 protein: CASSSPRQGLDGYTF. The CDR3, as DNA: TGTGCCAGCAGTTCGCCCCGACAGGGGCTGGATGGCTACACCTTC.

The chain joins TRBV19 to TRBJ2-5; D is perhaps TRBD1 (6 bases). The V end was cut by 8 bases, the J end by 5 bases, with 15 bases between. This CDR3 comprises 13 residues. Looked up from germline, CDR1 is LNHDA and CDR2 is SQIVND (reference sequence). The chain's CDR3 is CASSGGLGETQYF. The CDR3 nucleotides read TGTGCCAGTTCTGGGGGCCTTGGGGAGACCCAGTACTTC. Using reference TRBV19 and TRBJ2-5 for the parts outside the CDR3, the full variable domain is DGGITQSPKYLFRKEGQNVTLSCEQNLNHDAMYWYRQDPGQGLRLIYYSQIVNDFQKGDIAEGYSVSREKKESFPLTVTSAQKNPTAFYLCASSGGLGETQYFGPGTRLLVL.

V and J are TRBV12-3 or TRBV12-4 and TRBJ1-5, with 7 bases aligning to TRBD1. The CDR3 contains 13 residues. V lost 6 bases to trimming and J lost 2 bases; unmatched junction nucleotides: 1. Here the CDR3 reads CASRGTGNQPQHF. The DNA for the CDR3 is TGTGCCAGCAGAGGGACAGGCAATCAGCCCCAGCATTTT.

The chain links TRBV7-8 to TRBJ1-5, with TRBD1 identical over 7 bases. Germline CDR1 reads SGHVS; CDR2 reads FQNEAQ. The V segment lost 3 bases and the J segment 2 bases; nucleotides outside the gene matches: 4. The CDR3 extends over 15 amino acids. CDR3 protein: CASSFDRVGNQPQHF. The CDR3 coding sequence is TGTGCCAGCAGCTTTGACAGGGTTGGCAATCAGCCCCAGCATTTT.